What follows is one T cell receptor (beta chain) and its context. Its recognized antigen is unknown. A read error may account for a junction end that differs from germline. A modified ARM-PCR protocol with multiple V-beta primers and a C-beta primer was used to build TCRB libraries from RNA via three nested multiplex PCR rounds. TCRB-specific cDNA was synthesized from 0.45 to 0.6 ug total RNA with ProtoScript II Reverse Transcriptase and a C-beta primer. The description of the TCRB libraries did not mention any unique molecular identifiers. In the third PCR, barcodes and adapters were added over about 24 cycles with Deep VentR (exo-) polymerase, after which 250-500 bp bands were gel purified. TCRB libraries were sequenced on an Illumina HiSeq 2500 with 250 bp paired-end reads. In the authors' own workflow: Trimmomatic was used to clean reads, FLASH to merge reads, MiGEC to assign V, D and J segments, and VDJtools to perform the analysis. The Shannon-Wiener diversity index, calculated using VDJtools, was used to quantify repertoire diversity. TCRdb took the public reads, trimmed them with fastp at Q25, ran MiXCR for clone calling and kept in-frame beta chains. Each entry merges the rows of one CDR3 protein and shows their most common DNA and genes. It is TCRdb's table, rather than the study itself, that gives the V and J calls and clone size. In all, the sample holds approximately 12,000 distinct CDR3 sequences, and about 66% of those were seen once. In total, the top ten clones hold about 30% of the sample.

The AllPrep DNA/RNA mini kit was used to purify genomic DNA and total RNA at the same time from each of the approximately 11 tumor samples. Every RNA sample had an RNA integrity number above 6.5 and an OD 260/280 ratio above 1.9. The data stem from a study of tumor-infiltrating lymphocytes in glioblastoma multiforme (TCRdb year 2017). Regarding the complete study: To test whether intratumoral genomic heterogeneity fosters TIL diversity, the study jointly examined somatic mutations, TIL diversity and immune response activity.

The CDR3 starts with the cysteine, ends with the phenylalanine, and has 14 residues. Solely the CDR3 DNA is kept, with 42 bases framed from the first base. General conclusions and limits of the study: The authors noted that sorting T cells into functional subsets, which was not done in this study, would be a future improvement. Only one glioblastoma patient was included in the TCR and somatic mutation analysis, limiting generalizability. Clone frequencies may be distorted by RNA-based TCR sequencing because unequal numbers of TCR transcripts are carried by T cells.

This clonotype originated in a male donor with glioblastoma. Here the chain combines TRBV12-3 or TRBV12-4 and TRBJ1-3; TRBD1 is possibly the D segment (6 matching bases). The specimen was brain tumor tissue. The DNA is TGTGCCAGCAGAATTACAGGGACTGGAAACGCCATATATTTT. It codes for CASRITGTGNAIYF.